One sample yielded the 28 T cell receptor beta chains listed below, sequenced in a study of T cell changes during pregnancy in multiple sclerosis. The protocol was immunoSEQ multiplex PCR, while the TCRdb copy is restricted to in-frame clones and leaves out a portion. The sample consists of approximately 23,000 clones, more than 80% of them appearing once. The source was CD4+ T cells from peripheral blood mononuclear cells, collected in the third trimester of pregnancy. Receptor source: a female donor in good health, enrolled as a control in a pregnancy study.

The chain's CDR3 is CASSGDRAISGANVLTF. The CDR3 region has the DNA TGCGCCAGCAGCGGAGACAGGGCGATCTCTGGGGCCAACGTCCTGACTTTC. The chain carries TRBV5-1 and TRBJ2-6, with 7 bases matching TRBD1. Trimming took 4 bases from V and 0 from J; bases not matched to a gene: 7. CDR1 and CDR2 from the germline V gene are SGHRS and YFSETQ. The CDR3 runs to 17 residues.

The chain carries TRBV2 and TRBJ1-1; D perhaps matches TRBD1 (6 bases). Trimming took off 3 bases at V and 10 bases at J, with 18 bases between the two ends. There are 14 residues in the CDR3. The germline V gene encodes CDR1 SNHLY and CDR2 FYNNEI. CDR3 loop: CASSEMGRGGVAFF. The CDR3 DNA reads as TGTGCCAGCAGTGAGATGGGCAGGGGAGGGGTAGCTTTCTTT.

The chain recombines TRBV7-9 with TRBJ2-3; no clear D. This CDR3 comprises 12 residues. Trimming took 5 bases from V and 5 from J, leaving 8 bases between them. CDR1 and CDR2 from the germline V gene are SEHNR and FQNEAQ (reference sequence). CDR3 residues: CASSQTGDTQYF. The CDR3 nucleotides are TGTGCCAGCAGCCAGACTGGAGATACGCAGTATTTT.

The chain has TRBV5-4 and TRBJ2-1, with D possibly being TRBD2 (5 bases). The CDR3 covers 15 residues. V shed 0 bases and J shed 4 bases, with 11 bases lying between them. Germline CDR1 SGHNT, CDR2 YYREEE (reference sequence). CDR3 in amino acids: CASSLVVGAYNEQFF. DNA for the CDR3: TGTGCCAGCAGCTTGGTAGTGGGAGCTTACAATGAGCAGTTCTTC.

The chain joins TRBV7-2 to TRBJ1-2, with D possibly matching TRBD1 (5 bases). The germline V gene encodes CDR1 SGHTA and CDR2 FQGNSA. CDR3 length equals 12 residues. Trimming cost V 5 bases and J 7 bases, with 11 bases left between them. The CDR3 region has the DNA TGTGCCAGCAGCCCCACCGGGGGTGGCTACACCTTC. Translated: CASSPTGGGYTF.

This chain connects TRBV10-2 to TRBJ2-6; possibly TRBD1 for D (6 bases). Per germline, CDR1 WSHSY and CDR2 SAAADI. The CDR3 totals 16 residues. V was trimmed by 5 bases and J by 2 bases, leaving 13 bases between them. CDR3 amino acids: CASSSAGVAGANVLTF. CDR3 coding DNA: TGCGCCAGCAGTAGCGCAGGGGTCGCTGGGGCCAACGTCCTGACTTTC.

This clone was detected only a few times. V and J are TRBV6-5 and TRBJ1-2; D is unclear. Germline V gene lookup returns CDR1 MNHEY and CDR2 SVGAGI. The V gene lost 0 bases and the J gene lost 3 bases, with 5 bases spanning the gap. This CDR3 has 13 amino acids. CDR3 amino acids: CASSYSSYYGYTF. DNA of the CDR3: TGTGCCAGCAGTTACTCGAGCTACTATGGCTACACCTTC.

V gene TRBV6-6 combines with J gene TRBJ2-7; 7 positions match TRBD1. V was pared by 6 bases and J by 2 bases, with 10 bases of the junction left unmatched. The CDR3 has 15 amino acids. Per germline, CDR1 MNHNY and CDR2 SVGAGI (reference sequence). DNA of the CDR3: TGTGCCAGCAGGGATCCGGGACAGAGGCCCTACGAGCAGTACTTC. Its translation is CASRDPGQRPYEQYF.

V is TRBV14 and J is TRBJ2-7; 10 bases fit TRBD1. With 4 bases clipped from V and 7 bases from J, the junction kept 4 bases outside the gene matches. The CDR3 is 13 amino acids. From germline, CDR1 is SGHDN and CDR2 FVKESK. CDR3 DNA sequence: TGTGCCAGCAGCCCGGGACAGGGGCGTGAGCAGTACTTC. It encodes CASSPGQGREQYF. The whole variable domain, filled in from reference TRBV14 and TRBJ2-7, reads EAGVTQFPSHSVIEKGQTVTLRCDPISGHDNLYWYRRVMGKEIKFLLHFVKESKQDESGMPNNRFLAERTGGTYSTLKVQPAELEDSGVYFCASSPGQGREQYFGPGTRLTVT.

This clone occurred a few times. The chain is built from TRBV28 and TRBJ2-1; 9 bases are a match to TRBD1. The CDR3 spans 13 residues. V lost 6 bases and J lost 7; bases outside the gene matches: 4. Germline lookup yields CDR1 MDHEN and CDR2 SYDVKM. The CDR3 sequence: CASRSTGGNEQFF. DNA of the CDR3: TGTGCCAGCAGATCGACAGGGGGTAATGAGCAGTTCTTC.

The V and J genes are TRBV28 and TRBJ1-3; D gene ambiguous. Germline V gene data show CDR1 as MDHEN and CDR2 as SYDVKM. Deletions cut 4 bases from V and 7 bases from J, with 14 bases between. The CDR3 spans 14 residues. DNA for the CDR3: TGTGCCAGCAGTTCACCTTATGTTCGGAACACCATATATTTT. Protein sequence: CASSSPYVRNTIYF.

The rearrangement joins TRBV18 to TRBJ2-3; 11 nucleotides align to TRBD2. With 3 bases clipped from V and 0 bases from J, the junction kept 5 bases outside the gene matches. The CDR3 contains 17 residues. From germline, CDR1 is KGHSH and CDR2 LQKENI. CDR3 coding DNA: TGTGCCAGCTCACCCCAACGGACTAGCGGGAGCACAGATACGCAGTATTTT. Its protein product is CASSPQRTSGSTDTQYF.

A few counts support this clone. J is TRBJ1-2 and V is TRBV4-2, with D perhaps matching TRBD1 (6 bases). CDR1 is LGHNA, CDR2 YNFKEQ, per germline. The CDR3 length is 15 residues. Trimming stripped 0 bases from V and 4 bases from J, with 12 bases between. CDR3 residues: CASSQDFNRAYGYTF. In DNA form, the CDR3 reads TGTGCCAGCAGCCAAGACTTTAACAGGGCCTATGGCTACACCTTC.

The genes are TRBV5-1 and TRBJ2-3, with D perhaps TRBD1 (6 bases). V lost 1 base and J 4 bases, leaving 13 bases between the germline ends. The CDR3 extends over 15 amino acids. Germline V gene data show CDR1 as SGHRS and CDR2 as YFSETQ. The CDR3: CASSLWQGKADTQYF. The DNA of the CDR3 is TGCGCCAGCAGCTTGTGGCAGGGGAAGGCAGATACGCAGTATTTT.

This CDR3 is CASSTTSGSSYEQYF. For the CDR3, the DNA is TGTGCCAGCAGCACCACTAGCGGGAGCTCCTACGAGCAGTACTTC. This rearrangement joins TRBV6-5 to TRBJ2-7; 11 positions match TRBD2. Germline V gene sequence: CDR1 MNHEY, CDR2 SVGAGI. V lost 6 bases to trimming and J lost 0 bases; unmatched junction nucleotides: 4. This CDR3 is built from 15 residues.

The chain recombines TRBV2 with TRBJ2-5, with D perhaps TRBD2 (6 bases). V was cut by 6 bases and J by 7 bases, with 12 bases left in between. Germline assignment: CDR1 SNHLY and CDR2 FYNNEI. CDR3 length: 12 amino acids. The CDR3: CASSSGQGTQYF. The CDR3 bases are TGTGCCAGCAGCAGCGGGCAGGGGACCCAGTACTTC.

The J gene is TRBJ2-3, the V gene TRBV25-1, with 10 bases aligning to TRBD2. Germline CDR1 reads MGHDK; CDR2 reads SYGVNS. The CDR3 length is 16 residues. Losses at the gene ends were 6 bases for V and 3 bases for J; bases not matched to a gene: 9. This chain's CDR3 is CASSESGRAETDTQYF. CDR3 nucleotides: TGTGCCAGCAGCGAGAGCGGGAGGGCCGAGACAGATACGCAGTATTTT.

J is TRBJ2-1 and V is TRBV4-1; 10 bases match TRBD1. CDR3 length equals 19 residues. CDR1 is MGHRA, CDR2 YSYEKL, per germline. Trimming removed 1 base from V and 7 bases from J; junction bases left unmatched: 16. The CDR3 region is CASSQVFYPGQGKGNEQFF. For the CDR3, the DNA is TGCGCCAGCAGCCAAGTTTTTTATCCGGGACAGGGGAAAGGAAATGAGCAGTTCTTC.

The V and J genes are TRBV5-6 and TRBJ1-1; the D gene is possibly TRBD1 (6 bases). This CDR3 is 13 amino acids long. Germline values: CDR1 SGHDT, CDR2 YYEEEE. The V gene lost 5 bases and the J gene lost 6 bases, with 14 bases spanning the gap. CDR3 residues: CASSPTGFAEAFF. The CDR3 DNA sequence: TGTGCCAGCAGTCCAACAGGGTTCGCTGAAGCTTTCTTT.

The V and J genes are TRBV7-8 and TRBJ2-3, with 8 bases aligning to TRBD2. This CDR3 region has 16 residues. J lost 2 bases, V lost 5 bases, and 9 bases had no gene match. Germline-derived CDR1 and CDR2 are SGHVS and FQNEAQ. CDR3 sequence: CASSLRTSTHTDTQYF. CDR3 nucleotides: TGTGCCAGCAGCCTGCGGACTAGCACCCACACAGATACGCAGTATTTT.

V gene TRBV18 combines with J gene TRBJ2-1, with D perhaps TRBD2 (5 bases). Trimming shortened V by 2 bases and J by 2 bases, and 10 bases separated the two germline ends. The CDR3 is 15 residues long. Germline CDR1 and CDR2: KGHSH and LQKENI. The CDR3 spells CASSPNGVPYNEQFF. Written as DNA, the CDR3 is TGTGCCAGCTCACCAAACGGGGTCCCCTACAATGAGCAGTTCTTC.

The chain is built from TRBV6-1 and TRBJ2-1; unclear D gene. V was clipped by 2 bases and J by 4 bases, with 3 bases between them. The germline CDR1 and CDR2 sequences are MNHNS and SASEGT. CDR3 length equals 12 residues. In DNA, the CDR3 is TGTGCCAGCAGTGAACCTTACAATGAGCAGTTCTTC. It specifies CASSEPYNEQFF.

The J gene is TRBJ1-6, the V gene TRBV30; maybe TRBD1 (6 bases). Germline values: CDR1 GTSNPN, CDR2 SVGIG (reference sequence). This CDR3 comprises 15 residues. The ends were cut back, 1 base at V and 6 bases at J, with 13 bases in the middle. In DNA, the CDR3 is TGTGCCTGGAGTGCCGGGGGGGGCCCTAATTCACCCCTCCACTTT. As protein: CAWSAGGGPNSPLHF.

This clone has a single count. The limits of the CDR3 on the DNA are not certain, so only TCRdb's listed CDR3 is given. The J gene is TRBJ2-1, the V gene TRBV6-5; the DNA was not compared with TRBD1, the D call given in the table. Germline loops: CDR1 MNHEY, CDR2 SVGAGI. The CDR3 numbers 15 amino acids, ends counted. The CDR3 sequence is CASSSSGQGADEQFF.

This clone was counted a single time. This chain joins TRBV29-1 and TRBJ1-1, with D unresolved. From germline, CDR1 is SQVTM and CDR2 ANQGSEA. The CDR3 sequence is 12 residues long. Trimming removed 6 bases at V and 10 bases at J, with 18 bases between. CDR3 in amino acids: CSVLRGQEGAFF. Here the CDR3 DNA reads TGCAGCGTCTTAAGAGGCCAGGAGGGAGCTTTCTTT.

The chain has TRBV27 and TRBJ1-4; 8 nucleotides align to TRBD1. Germline CDR1 and CDR2: MNHEY and SMNVEV (reference sequence). This CDR3 comprises 16 residues. Trimming cost V 0 bases and J 10 bases; bases outside gene matches: 10. The DNA for the CDR3 is TGTGCCAGCAGTTTATCGGGGCTTTGGACAGGGCGAAAACTGTTTTTT. This sequence encodes CASSLSGLWTGRKLFF. Using reference TRBV27 and TRBJ1-4 for the parts outside the CDR3, the full variable domain is EAQVTQNPRYLITVTGKKLTVTCSQNMNHEYMSWYRQDPGLGLRQIYYSMNVEVTDKGDVPEGYKVSRKEKRNFPLILESPSPNQTSLYFCASSLSGLWTGRKLFFGSGTQLSVL.

Concerning this clone itself: Mismatch with germline at one junction end may stem from a read error. The chain has TRBV7-7 and TRBJ2-1; TRBD2 matches at 10 bases. The CDR3 length is 15 residues. The V gene's germline CDR1 is SSHAT and CDR2 FNYEAQ (reference sequence). In nucleotides, the CDR3 is TGTGCTAGCAGCTTAGGAGCGGGGGGGGCGGGTGAGCAGTTCTTC. Translated, it gives CASSLGAGGAGEQFF.

The V call is TRBV5-1, the J call TRBJ2-5, with D possibly matching TRBD2 (6 bases). Trimming cost V 0 bases and J 4 bases, with 13 bases left between them. The CDR3 has 15 amino acids. Germline V gives CDR1 SGHRS, CDR2 YFSETQ. The CDR3 region is CASSLGTTSPETQYF. The CDR3 DNA reads TGCGCCAGCAGCTTGGGGACTACTTCCCCAGAGACCCAGTACTTC.